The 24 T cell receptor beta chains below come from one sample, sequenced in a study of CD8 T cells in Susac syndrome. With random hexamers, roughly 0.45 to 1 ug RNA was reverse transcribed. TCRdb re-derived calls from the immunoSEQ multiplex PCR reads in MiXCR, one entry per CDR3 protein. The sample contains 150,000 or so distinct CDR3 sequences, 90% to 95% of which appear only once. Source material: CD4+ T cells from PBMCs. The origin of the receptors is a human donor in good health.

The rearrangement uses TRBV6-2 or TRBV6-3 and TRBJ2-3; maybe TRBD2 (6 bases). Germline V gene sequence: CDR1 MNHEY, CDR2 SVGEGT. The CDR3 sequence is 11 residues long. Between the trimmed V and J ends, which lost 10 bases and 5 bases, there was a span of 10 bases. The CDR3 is CATARGDTQYF. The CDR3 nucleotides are TGTGCCACCGCGCGGGGAGATACGCAGTATTTT.

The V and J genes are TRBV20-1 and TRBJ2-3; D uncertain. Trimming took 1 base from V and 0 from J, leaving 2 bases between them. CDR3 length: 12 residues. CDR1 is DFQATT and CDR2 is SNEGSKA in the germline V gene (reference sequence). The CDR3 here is CSARGSTDTQYF. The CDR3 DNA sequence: TGCAGTGCTAGAGGTAGCACAGATACGCAGTATTTT.

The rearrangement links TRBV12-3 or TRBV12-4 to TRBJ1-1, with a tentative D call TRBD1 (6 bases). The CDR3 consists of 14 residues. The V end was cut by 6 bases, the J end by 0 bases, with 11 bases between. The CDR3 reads CASSPGQMNTEAFF. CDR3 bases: TGTGCCAGCAGCCCGGGACAAATGAACACTGAAGCTTTCTTT.

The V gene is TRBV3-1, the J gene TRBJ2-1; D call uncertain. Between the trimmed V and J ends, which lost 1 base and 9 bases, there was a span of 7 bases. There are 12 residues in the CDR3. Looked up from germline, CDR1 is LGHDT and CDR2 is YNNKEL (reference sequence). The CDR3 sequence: CASSQAHSEQFF. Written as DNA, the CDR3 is TGTGCCAGCAGCCAAGCCCACAGTGAGCAGTTCTTC.

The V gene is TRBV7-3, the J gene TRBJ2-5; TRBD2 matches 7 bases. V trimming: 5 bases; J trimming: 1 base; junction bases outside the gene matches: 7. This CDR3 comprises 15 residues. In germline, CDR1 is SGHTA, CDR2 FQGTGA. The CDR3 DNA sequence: TGTGCCAGCAGCAAGTCGGGGGGTCCCCAAGAGACCCAGTACTTC. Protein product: CASSKSGGPQETQYF.

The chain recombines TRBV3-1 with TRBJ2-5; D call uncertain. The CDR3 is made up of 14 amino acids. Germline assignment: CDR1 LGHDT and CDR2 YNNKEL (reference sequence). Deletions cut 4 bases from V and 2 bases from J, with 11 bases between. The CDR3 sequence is CASSRSPLQETQYF. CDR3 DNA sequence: TGTGCCAGCAGCCGATCCCCGCTACAAGAGACCCAGTACTTC.

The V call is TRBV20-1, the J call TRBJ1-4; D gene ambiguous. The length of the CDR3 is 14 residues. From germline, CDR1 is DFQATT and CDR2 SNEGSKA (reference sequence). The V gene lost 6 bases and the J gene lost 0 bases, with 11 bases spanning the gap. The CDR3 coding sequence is TGCAGTGCCATAGACGGTTCAACTAATGAAAAACTGTTTTTT. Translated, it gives CSAIDGSTNEKLFF.

The CDR3 region has the DNA TGTGCCAGCAGCCAACGGACGTACGTTGGCTACACCTTC. As protein: CASSQRTYVGYTF. This chain links TRBV3-1 with TRBJ1-2; D call uncertain. The CDR3 has 13 residues. Germline-derived CDR1 and CDR2 are LGHDT and YNNKEL (reference sequence). The V end was cut by 2 bases, the J end by 7 bases, with 11 bases between.

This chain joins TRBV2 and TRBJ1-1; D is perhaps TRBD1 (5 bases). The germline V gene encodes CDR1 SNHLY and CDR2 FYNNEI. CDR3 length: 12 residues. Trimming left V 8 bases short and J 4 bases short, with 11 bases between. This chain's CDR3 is CASHQGGTEAFF. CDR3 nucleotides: TGTGCCAGCCACCAGGGTGGCACTGAAGCTTTCTTT.

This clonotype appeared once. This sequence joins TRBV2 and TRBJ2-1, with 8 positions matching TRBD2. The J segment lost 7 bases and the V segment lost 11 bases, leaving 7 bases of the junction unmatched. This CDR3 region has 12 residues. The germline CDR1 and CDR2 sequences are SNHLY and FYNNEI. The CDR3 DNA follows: TGTGCCTGGACGGGGGGGGCGAATGAGCAGTTCTTC. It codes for CAWTGGANEQFF.

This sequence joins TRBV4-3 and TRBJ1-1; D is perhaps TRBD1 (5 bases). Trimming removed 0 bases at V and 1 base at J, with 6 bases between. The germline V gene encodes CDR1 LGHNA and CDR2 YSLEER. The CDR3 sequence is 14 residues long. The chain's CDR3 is CASSQEGGNTEAFF. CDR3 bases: TGCGCCAGCAGCCAAGAGGGGGGGAACACTGAAGCTTTCTTT.

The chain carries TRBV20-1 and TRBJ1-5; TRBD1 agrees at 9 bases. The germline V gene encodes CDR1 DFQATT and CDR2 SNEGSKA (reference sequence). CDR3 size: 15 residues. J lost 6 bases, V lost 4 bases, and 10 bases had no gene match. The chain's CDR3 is CSANSGTGTSQPQHF. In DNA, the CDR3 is TGCAGTGCTAACTCCGGGACAGGGACGAGTCAGCCCCAGCATTTT.

The CDR3 DNA reads as TGTGCCAGCAGCGCGGGACAAATTGGGAGTGAGCAGTTCTTC. It encodes CASSAGQIGSEQFF. The chain recombines TRBV9 with TRBJ2-1, with TRBD1 as a possible D gene (6 bases). CDR3 length: 14 residues. V shed 3 bases and J shed 9 bases, with 16 bases lying between them. The germline gives CDR1 SGDLS, CDR2 YYNGEE.

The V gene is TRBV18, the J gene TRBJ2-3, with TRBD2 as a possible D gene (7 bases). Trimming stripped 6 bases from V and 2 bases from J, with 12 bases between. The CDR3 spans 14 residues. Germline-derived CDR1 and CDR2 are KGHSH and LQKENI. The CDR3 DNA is TGTGCCAGCTCCCCGGCGGGGGCCACAGATACGCAGTATTTT. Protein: CASSPAGATDTQYF.

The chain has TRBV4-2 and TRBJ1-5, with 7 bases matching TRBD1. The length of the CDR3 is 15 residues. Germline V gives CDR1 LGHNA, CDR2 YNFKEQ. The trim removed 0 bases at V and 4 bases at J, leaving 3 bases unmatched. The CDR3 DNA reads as TGTGCCAGCAGCCAAGAACCGGGACAGAATCAGCCCCAGCATTTT. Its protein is CASSQEPGQNQPQHF.

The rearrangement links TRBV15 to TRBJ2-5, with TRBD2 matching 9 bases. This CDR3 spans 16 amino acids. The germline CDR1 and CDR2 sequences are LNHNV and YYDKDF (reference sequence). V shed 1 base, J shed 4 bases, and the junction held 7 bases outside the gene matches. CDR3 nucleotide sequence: TGTGCCACCAGCAGAGTAACGGCGGGGGGGCGAGAGACCCAGTACTTC. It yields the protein CATSRVTAGGRETQYF.

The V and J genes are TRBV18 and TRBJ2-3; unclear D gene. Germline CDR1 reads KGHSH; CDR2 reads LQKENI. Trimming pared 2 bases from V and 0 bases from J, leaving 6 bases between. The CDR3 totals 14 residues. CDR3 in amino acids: CASSPTQSTDTQYF. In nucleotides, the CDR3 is TGTGCCAGCTCACCAACTCAGAGCACAGATACGCAGTATTTT.

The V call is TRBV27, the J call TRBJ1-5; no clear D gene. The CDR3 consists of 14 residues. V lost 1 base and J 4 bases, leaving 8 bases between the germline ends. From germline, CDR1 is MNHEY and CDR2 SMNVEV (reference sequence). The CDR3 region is CASSLLYGNQPQHF. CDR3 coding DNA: TGTGCCAGCAGTTTATTATACGGGAATCAGCCCCAGCATTTT.

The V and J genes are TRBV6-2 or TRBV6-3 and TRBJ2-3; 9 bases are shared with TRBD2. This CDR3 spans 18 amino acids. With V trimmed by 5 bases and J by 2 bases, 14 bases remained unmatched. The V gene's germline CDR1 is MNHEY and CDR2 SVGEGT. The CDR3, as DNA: TGTGCCAGCAGTCGAGCGGGGGGTAACCTACTACTCACAGATACGCAGTATTTT. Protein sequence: CASSRAGGNLLLTDTQYF.

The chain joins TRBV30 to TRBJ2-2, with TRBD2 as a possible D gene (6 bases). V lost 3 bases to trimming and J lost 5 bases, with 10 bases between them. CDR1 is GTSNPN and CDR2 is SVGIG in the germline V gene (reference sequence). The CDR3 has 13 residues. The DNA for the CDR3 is TGTGCCTGGAGAGTGGGACTGACCGGGGAGCTGTTTTTT. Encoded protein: CAWRVGLTGELFF.

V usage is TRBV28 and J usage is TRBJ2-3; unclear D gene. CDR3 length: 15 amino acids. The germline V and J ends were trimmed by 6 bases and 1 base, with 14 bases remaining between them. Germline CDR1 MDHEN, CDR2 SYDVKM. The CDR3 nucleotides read TGTGCCAGCAGCCCTCCCAGAGGCGGCACAGATACGCAGTATTTT. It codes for CASSPPRGGTDTQYF. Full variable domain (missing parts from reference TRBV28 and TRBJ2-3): DVKVTQSSRYLVKRTGEKVFLECVQDMDHENMFWYRQDPGLGLRLIYFSYDVKMKEKGDIPEGYSVSREKKERFSLILESASTNQTSMYLCASSPPRGGTDTQYFGPGTRLTVL.

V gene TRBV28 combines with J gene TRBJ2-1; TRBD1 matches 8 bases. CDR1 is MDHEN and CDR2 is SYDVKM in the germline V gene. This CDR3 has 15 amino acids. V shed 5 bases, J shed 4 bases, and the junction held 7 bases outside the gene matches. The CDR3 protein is CASSLSQGAYNEQFF. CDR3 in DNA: TGTGCCAGCAGTCTATCTCAGGGGGCTTACAATGAGCAGTTCTTC.

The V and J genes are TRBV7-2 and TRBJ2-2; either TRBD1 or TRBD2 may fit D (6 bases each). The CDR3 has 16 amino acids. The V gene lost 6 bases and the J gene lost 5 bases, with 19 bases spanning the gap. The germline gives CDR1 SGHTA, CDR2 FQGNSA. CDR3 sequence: CASSSRVGGKTGELFF. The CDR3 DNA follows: TGTGCCAGCAGTAGCAGAGTGGGGGGCAAGACCGGGGAGCTGTTTTTT.

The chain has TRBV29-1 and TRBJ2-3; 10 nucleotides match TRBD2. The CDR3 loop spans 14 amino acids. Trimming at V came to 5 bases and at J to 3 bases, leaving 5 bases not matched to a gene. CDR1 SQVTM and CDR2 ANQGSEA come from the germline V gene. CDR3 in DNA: TGCAGCGTTTTGGTAGCGGGGGGTACAGATACGCAGTATTTT. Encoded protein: CSVLVAGGTDTQYF.